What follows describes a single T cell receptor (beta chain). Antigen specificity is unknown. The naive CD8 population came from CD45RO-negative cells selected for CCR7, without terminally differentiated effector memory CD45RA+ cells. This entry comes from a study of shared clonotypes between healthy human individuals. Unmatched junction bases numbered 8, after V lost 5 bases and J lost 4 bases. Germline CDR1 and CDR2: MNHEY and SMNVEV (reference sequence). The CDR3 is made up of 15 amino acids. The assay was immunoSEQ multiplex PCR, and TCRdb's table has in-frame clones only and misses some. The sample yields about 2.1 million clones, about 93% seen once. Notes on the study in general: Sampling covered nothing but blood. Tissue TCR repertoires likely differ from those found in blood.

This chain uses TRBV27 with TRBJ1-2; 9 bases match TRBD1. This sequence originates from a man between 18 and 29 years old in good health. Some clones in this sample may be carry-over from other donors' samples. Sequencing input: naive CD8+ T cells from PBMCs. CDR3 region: CASSTKTGGGYGYTF. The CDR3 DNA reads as TGTGCCAGCAGTACGAAGACAGGGGGTGGCTATGGCTACACCTTC.